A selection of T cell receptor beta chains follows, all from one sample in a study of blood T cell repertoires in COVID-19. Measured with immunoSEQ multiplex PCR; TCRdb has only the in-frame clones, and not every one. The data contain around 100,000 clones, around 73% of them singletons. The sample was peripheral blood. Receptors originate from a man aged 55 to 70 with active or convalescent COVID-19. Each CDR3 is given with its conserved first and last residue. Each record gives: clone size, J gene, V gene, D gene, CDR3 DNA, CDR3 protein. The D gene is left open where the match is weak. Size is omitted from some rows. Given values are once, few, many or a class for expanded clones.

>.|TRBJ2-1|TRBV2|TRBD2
TGTGCCAGCAGTACCCTCGAACCCACTAGCGCTACCTACAATGAGCAGTTCTTC
CASSTLEPTSATYNEQFF
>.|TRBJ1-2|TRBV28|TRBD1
TGTGCCAGCAGCCGCCAGGGGGTCTATGGCTACACCTTC
CASSRQGVYGYTF
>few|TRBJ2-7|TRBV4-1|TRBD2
TGCGCCAGCAGCCACCGACTAGCGAAAGACTCCTACGAGCAGTACTTC
CASSHRLAKDSYEQYF
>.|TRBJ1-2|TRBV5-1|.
TGCGCCAGCAGCTCGGCTTACAGGGATCAGGGAGGCTACACCTTC
CASSSAYRDQGGYTF
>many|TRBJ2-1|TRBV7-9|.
TGTGCCAGCAGCGGGGCCAGGGTTAGGAGCTCCTACAATGAGCAGTTCTTC
CASSGARVRSSYNEQFF
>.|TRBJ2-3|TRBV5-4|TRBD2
TGTGCCAGCAGCCACACTAGCGGGAGTGATACGCAGTATTTT
CASSHTSGSDTQYF
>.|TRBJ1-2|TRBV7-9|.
TGTGCCAGCGGAATTACAGGGTCCGGGGGCTACACCTTC
CASGITGSGGYTF
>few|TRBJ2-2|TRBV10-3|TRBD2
TGTGCCACCGGTGGGCGGGAGGGAGCCACCGGGGAGCTGTTTTTT
CATGGREGATGELFF
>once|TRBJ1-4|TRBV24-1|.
TGTGCCACCAGTGAACAGGGTGAAAAACTGTTTTTT
CATSEQGEKLFF
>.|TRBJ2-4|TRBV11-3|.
TGTGCCAGCAGCCCCGTTCCGGGAGAAGGAAACATTCAGTACTTC
CASSPVPGEGNIQYF
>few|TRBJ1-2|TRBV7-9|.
TGTGCCAGCAACCAACCAGGGAGGAGCTACACCTTC
CASNQPGRSYTF
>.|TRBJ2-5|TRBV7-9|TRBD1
TGTGCCAGCAGCTTAGACCTGGGACAGGGGAAGACCCAGTACTTC
CASSLDLGQGKTQYF
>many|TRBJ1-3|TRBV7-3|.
TGTGCCAGCAGCTTAACAGGGGAGGCTGGAAACACCATATATTTT
CASSLTGEAGNTIYF
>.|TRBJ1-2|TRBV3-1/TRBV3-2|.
TGTGCCAGCAGCCAAGCAAGGGGTCGTTATGGCTACACCTTC
CASSQARGRYGYTF
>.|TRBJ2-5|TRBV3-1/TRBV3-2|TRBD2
TGTGCCAGCAGCCAAGATGGAGCGGGAGATCATGGAGAGACCCAGTACTTC
CASSQDGAGDHGETQYF
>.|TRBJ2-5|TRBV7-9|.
TGTGCCAGCAGCCCGTACCAAGAGACCCAGTACTTC
CASSPYQETQYF
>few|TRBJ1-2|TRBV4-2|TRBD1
TGTGCCAGCAGCCCTGAGACAGGGTTAGGCTACACCTTC
CASSPETGLGYTF
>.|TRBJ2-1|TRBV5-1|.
TGCGCCAGCAGCTTCTCAGGTAATGGAGGTGAGCAGTTCTTC
CASSFSGNGGEQFF
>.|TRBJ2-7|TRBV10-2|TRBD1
TGCGCCAGCAGTGGACAGGGTATCCACGAGCAGTACTTC
CASSGQGIHEQYF
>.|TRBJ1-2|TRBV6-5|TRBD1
TGTGCCAGCAGTACGGGACAGGCTTTCTATGGCTACACCTTC
CASSTGQAFYGYTF
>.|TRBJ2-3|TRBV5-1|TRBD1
TGCGCCAGCAGCTTGGCGACAGGGAGCACAGATACGCAGTATTTT
CASSLATGSTDTQYF
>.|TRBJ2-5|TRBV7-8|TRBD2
TGTGCCAGCAGCTCCCAGCGGGAGTCTAGGTGGGAGACCCAGTACTTC
CASSSQRESRWETQYF
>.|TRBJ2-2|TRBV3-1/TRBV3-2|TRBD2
TGTGCCAGCAGCCGGACTAGCGCATACACCGGGGAGCTGTTTTTT
CASSRTSAYTGELFF
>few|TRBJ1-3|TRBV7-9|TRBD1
TGTGCCAGCAGCTCTACAGGGGGCGGTCGATCATTTGGAAACACCATATATTTT
CASSSTGGGRSFGNTIYF
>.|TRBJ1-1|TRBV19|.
TGTGCCAGTAGGCGGGACCTCGCCGGTGGCACTGAAGCTTTCTTT
CASRRDLAGGTEAFF
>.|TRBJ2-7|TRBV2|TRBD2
TGTGCCAGCGGCACCGGGACTAGCGGGGCCCTGAGCTCCTACGAGCAGTACTTC
CASGTGTSGALSSYEQYF